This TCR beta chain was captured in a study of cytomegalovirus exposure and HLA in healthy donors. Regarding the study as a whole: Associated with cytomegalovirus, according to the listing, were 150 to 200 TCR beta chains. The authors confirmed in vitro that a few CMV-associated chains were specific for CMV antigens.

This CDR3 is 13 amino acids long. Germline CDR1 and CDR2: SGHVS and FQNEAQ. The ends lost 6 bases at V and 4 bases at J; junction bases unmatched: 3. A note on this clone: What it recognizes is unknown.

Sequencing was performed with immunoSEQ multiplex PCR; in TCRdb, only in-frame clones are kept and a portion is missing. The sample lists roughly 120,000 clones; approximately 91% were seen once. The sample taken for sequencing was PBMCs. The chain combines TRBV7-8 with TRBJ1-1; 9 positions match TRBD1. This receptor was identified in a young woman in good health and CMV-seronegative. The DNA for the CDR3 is TGTGCCAGCAGGGCGACAGGGGGCACTGAAGCTTTCTTT. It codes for CASRATGGTEAFF.